This section outlines one TCR beta chain sequence together with its context. These data are taken from a study of blood T cell repertoires in COVID-19. Study context: In each case, the material was cDNA or gDNA derived from T cells, B-cell-depleted T cells, or PBMCs.

The CDR3 runs 15 residues. Germline CDR1 reads SSHAT; CDR2 reads FNYEAQ (reference sequence). V was clipped by 4 bases and J by 2 bases; unmatched bases: 4. Generated by immunoSEQ multiplex PCR, the TCRdb table keeps only in-frame clones and is missing some. The sample includes approximately 24,000 clones, over 90% of them seen just once. The chain carries TRBV7-7 and TRBJ2-2, with 7 bases fitting TRBD1. Sequences were obtained from peripheral blood. The sequence was obtained from a human donor in a cohort sampled during active COVID-19. The CDR3, as DNA: TGTGCCAGCAGCTCGACAGGGACAAACACCGGGGAGCTGTTTTTT. This sequence encodes CASSSTGTNTGELFF.